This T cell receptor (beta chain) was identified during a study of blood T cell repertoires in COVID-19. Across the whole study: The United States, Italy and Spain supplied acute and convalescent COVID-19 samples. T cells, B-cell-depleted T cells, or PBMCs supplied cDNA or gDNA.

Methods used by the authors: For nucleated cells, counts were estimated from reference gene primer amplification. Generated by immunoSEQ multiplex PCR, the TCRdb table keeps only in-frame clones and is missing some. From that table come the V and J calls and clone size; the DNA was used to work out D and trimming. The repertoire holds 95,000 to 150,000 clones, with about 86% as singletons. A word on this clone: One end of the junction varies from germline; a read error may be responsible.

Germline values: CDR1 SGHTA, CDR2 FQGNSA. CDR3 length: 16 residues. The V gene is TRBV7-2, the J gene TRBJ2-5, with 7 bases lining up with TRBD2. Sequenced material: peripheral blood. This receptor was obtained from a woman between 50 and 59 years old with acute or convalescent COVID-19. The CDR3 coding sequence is TGTGCCAGCAGCCTAGCGGTAAAGGGAGGTCGAGAGACCCAGTACTTC. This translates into CASSLAVKGGRETQYF.